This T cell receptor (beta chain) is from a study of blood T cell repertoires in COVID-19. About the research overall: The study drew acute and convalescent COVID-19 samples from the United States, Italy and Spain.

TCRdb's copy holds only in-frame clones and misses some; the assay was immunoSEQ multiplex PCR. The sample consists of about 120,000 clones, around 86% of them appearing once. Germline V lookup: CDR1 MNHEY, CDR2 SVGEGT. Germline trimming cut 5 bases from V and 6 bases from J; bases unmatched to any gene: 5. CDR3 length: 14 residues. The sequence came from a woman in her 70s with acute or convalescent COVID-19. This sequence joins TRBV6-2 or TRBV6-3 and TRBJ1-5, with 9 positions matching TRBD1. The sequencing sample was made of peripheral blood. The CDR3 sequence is CASSTGGPGQPQHF. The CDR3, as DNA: TGTGCCAGCAGTACAGGGGGCCCAGGTCAGCCCCAGCATTTT.